The rows below give T cell receptor beta chains drawn from one sample of a study of CD8 T cells in ankylosing spondylitis. TCRdb independently ran MiXCR on the 5' RACE reads; one entry per CDR3 protein. This table holds around 250,000 distinct CDR3 sequences, roughly 10% found once. The source material was blood, either unsorted or a sorted T cell fraction (not recorded which). These receptors were obtained from a male donor with ankylosing spondylitis or in good health (not recorded which). The CDR3 runs from the conserved cysteine through the conserved F or W. The D gene is left open where the match is weak. Rows give clone size only sometimes, using once, few, many, or a class for an expanded clone.

-	TRBV12-3/TRBV12-4	many	TRBJ2-1	CASSIDKRLFDEQFF	TGTGCCAGCAGTATCGATAAGCGGTTGTTCGATGAGCAGTTCTTC
-	TRBV27	many	TRBJ2-7	CASSLSLAASYEQYF	TGTGCCAGCAGTTTATCTCTAGCTGCATCCTACGAGCAGTACTTC
-	TRBV12-3/TRBV12-4	-	TRBJ2-3	CASSLGSPLGTQYF	TGTGCCAGCAGTTTGGGGTCCCCGTTGGGCACGCAGTATTTT
TRBD1	TRBV10-2	-	TRBJ1-2	CASSEPSQGGYGYTF	TGCGCCAGCAGTGAGCCCAGCCAGGGGGGCTATGGCTACACCTTC
-	TRBV28	few	TRBJ1-6	CASANGGERGALHF	TGTGCCAGCGCGAACGGGGGGGAGCGGGGAGCCCTCCACTTT
TRBD2	TRBV10-1	many	TRBJ2-1	CASRPRPSGTGYNEQFF	TGCGCCAGCAGGCCCCGGCCTAGCGGTACGGGATACAATGAGCAGTTCTTC
-	TRBV6-1	many	TRBJ2-5	CASSEGGAWTQYF	TGTGCCAGCAGCGAGGGGGGGGCCTGGACCCAGTACTTC
-	TRBV7-9	once	TRBJ2-7	CASSLAAEQYF	TGTGCCAGCAGCTTGGCAGCAGAGCAGTACTTC
-	TRBV5-1	-	TRBJ2-1	CASSSQSIGREQFF	TGCGCCAGCAGCTCGCAGTCTATAGGGCGTGAGCAGTTCTTC
-	TRBV4-1	few	TRBJ2-1	CASSQFFGKQEQFF	TGCGCCAGCAGCCAATTCTTCGGCAAGCAGGAGCAGTTCTTC
-	TRBV5-5	many	TRBJ1-4	CASSREGRNEKLFF	TGTGCCAGCAGCCGGGAGGGGAGGAATGAAAAACTGTTTTTT
TRBD1	TRBV9	many	TRBJ1-3	CASSERVRGQYGNTIYF	TGTGCCAGCAGCGAGAGGGTCAGGGGGCAGTATGGAAACACCATATATTTT
-	TRBV13	few	TRBJ2-5	CASSLGDRWTGEVESGETQYF	TGTGCCAGCAGCTTAGGAGATAGATGGACTGGTGAGGTGGAGTCGGGAGAGACCCAGTACTTC
TRBD1	TRBV6-1	many	TRBJ1-1	CASSPPGTGNTEAFF	TGTGCCAGCAGTCCTCCCGGGACAGGGAACACTGAAGCTTTCTTT
-	TRBV5-5	few	TRBJ2-1	CASSLISVNEQFF	TGTGCCAGCAGCTTAATCTCAGTAAATGAGCAGTTCTTC
-	TRBV28	once	TRBJ1-2	CASSSTPNYGYTF	TGTGCCAGCAGTTCCACCCCTAACTATGGCTACACCTTC
-	TRBV10-1	many	TRBJ2-1	CASSEMRGSWYNEQFF	TGCGCCAGCAGTGAGATGAGGGGATCCTGGTACAATGAGCAGTTCTTC
TRBD2	TRBV5-1	many	TRBJ2-1	CASSLVVKGGRVLHILEFF	TGCGCCAGCAGCTTGGTGGTTAAGGGCGGGAGAGTCCTGCACATCCTTGAGTTCTTC
TRBD2	TRBV2	once	TRBJ2-1	CASSERGGRPPEQFF	TGTGCCAGCAGTGAACGCGGCGGGAGGCCACCCGAGCAGTTCTTC
-	TRBV7-2	-	TRBJ1-4	CASSLARGVEKLFF	TGTGCCAGCAGCTTAGCGCGGGGGGTCGAAAAACTGTTTTTT
TRBD1	TRBV28	-	TRBJ2-7	CASLRDSSYEQYF	TGTGCCAGCCTCCGGGACAGCTCCTACGAGCAGTACTTC
TRBD1	TRBV12-3/TRBV12-4	few	TRBJ1-2	CASSRIGTGYGYTF	TGTGCCAGCAGCCGCATCGGGACAGGGTATGGCTACACCTTC
-	TRBV5-1	many	TRBJ2-2	CASSPQLSATGTGELFF	TGCGCCAGCAGCCCCCAACTAAGCGCTACCGGGACCGGGGAGCTGTTTTTT
-	TRBV20-1	many	TRBJ2-7	CSALSEYEQYF	TGCAGTGCTCTAAGCGAGTACGAGCAGTACTTC
TRBD2	TRBV10-2	many	TRBJ2-7	CASSESASGEYEQYF	TGCGCCAGCAGTGAGTCGGCTAGCGGAGAGTACGAGCAGTACTTC
-	TRBV11-2	-	TRBJ1-5	CASSSPRDLTDQPQHF	TGTGCCAGCAGCTCCCCCCGGGACCTAACCGATCAGCCCCAGCATTTT
TRBD2	TRBV5-1	many	TRBJ2-1	CASSLVLAGKNEQFF	TGCGCCAGCAGCTTGGTGCTAGCGGGAAAGAATGAGCAGTTCTTC
TRBD1	TRBV12-3/TRBV12-4	many	TRBJ2-2	CASSLPDRGLYTGELFF	TGTGCCAGCAGTCTCCCGGACAGGGGGCTTTACACCGGGGAGCTGTTTTTT
TRBD2	TRBV6-2/TRBV6-3	-	TRBJ2-1	CASSSRGGPLIPPGSSYNEQFF	TGTGCCAGCAGTTCTCGCGGGGGGCCCCTTATACCACCTGGATCCTCCTACAATGAGCAGTTCTTC